One and the same sample provided the 27 T cell receptor beta chains below, sequenced in a study of vaccination effects on CD4 cells after COVID-19. Profiling relied on immunoSEQ multiplex PCR, and the TCRdb table lists in-frame clones only, not all of them. Seen here are around 55,000 clones, under 75% observed once, and the top ten hold around 17%. Viral peptide pool expansion of antigen-specific CD4+ T cells preceded sequencing in the ViraFEST assay. Researchers isolated CD4+ T cells once less than twelve days of culture had elapsed. Absence of prior SARS-CoV-2 infection characterized the vaccine recipients, who showed negative nucleocapsid antibodies. Their antigens remain unidentified. The specimen comprised CD4+ T cells from PBMCs cultured with SARS-CoV-2 spike peptides, sampled before COVID-19 vaccination. The receptors were sampled from a human donor who received a COVID-19 vaccine.

The V and J genes are TRBV29-1 and TRBJ2-5, with 7 bases aligning to TRBD2. Per germline, CDR1 SQVTM and CDR2 ANQGSEA. The CDR3 has 16 amino acids. The V segment lost 0 bases and the J segment 1 base; nucleotides outside the gene matches: 8. The CDR3 DNA reads as TGCAGCGTTGAAGATTTCCAAGGCGGGAGCCAAGAGACCCAGTACTTC. Protein sequence: CSVEDFQGGSQETQYF. Drawing the rest from reference TRBV29-1 and TRBJ2-5, the complete variable domain is SAVISQKPSRDICQRGTSLTIQCQVDSQVTMMFWYRQQPGQSLTLIATANQGSEATYESGFVIDKFPISRPNLTFSTLTVSNMSPEDSSIYLCSVEDFQGGSQETQYFGPGTRLLVL.

This clone has only a few counts. The chain has TRBV19 and TRBJ1-5; 9 bases fit TRBD1. The V gene's germline CDR1 is LNHDA and CDR2 SQIVND (reference sequence). After removal of 3 bases from V and 0 bases from J, the junction contained 6 bases not matched to a gene. The CDR3 loop spans 17 amino acids. This CDR3 reads CASSIGTGLYSNQPQHF. The CDR3 region has the DNA TGTGCCAGTAGTATTGGGACAGGGCTCTATAGCAATCAGCCCCAGCATTTT.

The gene calls are TRBV6-5 and TRBJ1-1; D is unclear. Per germline, CDR1 MNHEY and CDR2 SVGAGI. V was shortened by 7 bases and J by 3 bases, with 15 bases between the two germline ends. CDR3 length: 14 residues. This CDR3 is CASIGRPTYTEAFF. CDR3 nucleotides: TGTGCCAGCATTGGCAGACCGACCTACACTGAAGCTTTCTTT.

V gene TRBV6-5 combines with J gene TRBJ2-1, with TRBD2 matching over 13 bases. The CDR3 extends over 16 amino acids. V shed 4 bases, J shed 3 bases, and the junction held 3 bases outside the gene matches. CDR1 and CDR2 (germline): MNHEY, SVGAGI. In nucleotides, the CDR3 is TGTGCCAGCAGTTCCCGACTAGCGGGGGGCTACAATGAGCAGTTCTTC. Translated, it gives CASSSRLAGGYNEQFF.

The genes are TRBV19 and TRBJ1-3; TRBD1 agrees at 8 bases. Germline V lookup: CDR1 LNHDA, CDR2 SQIVND (reference sequence). V trimming: 6 bases; J trimming: 4 bases; junction bases outside the gene matches: 8. The CDR3 length is 15 residues. The CDR3 DNA reads TGTGCCAGTAGCCAGGACAGGGCTACCGGAAACACCATATATTTT. Amino acids: CASSQDRATGNTIYF.

This clone showed up just once. The rearrangement uses TRBV29-1 and TRBJ1-1, with D perhaps TRBD1 (6 bases). This CDR3 has 15 amino acids. V lost 7 bases, J lost 5 bases, and 23 bases lay in between. Germline CDR1 and CDR2: SQVTM and ANQGSEA. This chain's CDR3 is CSAGPSNGQWTEAFF. The DNA of the CDR3 is TGCAGCGCTGGACCCTCCAACGGACAGTGGACTGAAGCTTTCTTT.

This chain joins TRBV19 and TRBJ1-2; D may be TRBD1 (5 bases). The germline gives CDR1 LNHDA, CDR2 SQIVND (reference sequence). The length of the CDR3 is 14 residues. V was pared by 3 bases and J by 4 bases, with 12 bases between. The CDR3 loop is CASSIAGHPYGYTF. The CDR3 DNA reads TGTGCCAGTAGTATCGCGGGGCACCCCTATGGCTACACCTTC.

This clone showed up just a few times. The V and J genes are TRBV5-1 and TRBJ2-2; no definite D call. The CDR3 has 16 residues. Trimming pared 4 bases from V and 6 bases from J, leaving 19 bases between. CDR1 is SGHRS and CDR2 is YFSETQ in the germline V gene. The CDR3: CASSVGFSRPAGELFF. The CDR3 coding sequence is TGCGCCAGCAGCGTCGGATTTAGCAGGCCGGCCGGGGAGCTGTTTTTT.

This chain connects TRBV14 to TRBJ2-7, with 10 bases lining up with TRBD2. Per the germline V gene, CDR1 is SGHDN and CDR2 is FVKESK. This CDR3 region has 15 residues. Trimming at V came to 2 bases and at J to 2 bases, leaving 3 bases not matched to a gene. This CDR3 is CASSQIAGGAYEQYF. The CDR3 DNA reads as TGTGCCAGCAGCCAAATAGCGGGGGGCGCCTACGAGCAGTACTTC. The full variable domain, its missing parts supplied by reference TRBV14 and TRBJ2-7, is EAGVTQFPSHSVIEKGQTVTLRCDPISGHDNLYWYRRVMGKEIKFLLHFVKESKQDESGMPNNRFLAERTGGTYSTLKVQPAELEDSGVYFCASSQIAGGAYEQYFGPGTRLTVT.

A single count supports this clone. The J gene is TRBJ2-7, the V gene TRBV18, with no clear D. The CDR3 consists of 12 residues. V gave up 5 bases and J gave up 1 base, with 6 bases separating them. Per the germline V gene, CDR1 is KGHSH and CDR2 is LQKENI. Here the CDR3 DNA reads TGTGCCAGCTCAACACAGTCCTACGAGCAGTACTTC. The encoded protein is CASSTQSYEQYF.

This chain joins TRBV2 and TRBJ1-4, with 9 bases that match TRBD1. The germline V gene encodes CDR1 SNHLY and CDR2 FYNNEI. After removal of 7 bases from V and 7 bases from J, the junction contained 10 bases not matched to a gene. The length of the CDR3 is 15 residues. The CDR3 sequence is CASNMDRGGPEKLFF. The CDR3 DNA reads as TGTGCCAGCAATATGGACAGGGGCGGACCTGAAAAACTGTTTTTT.

The V gene is TRBV5-4, the J gene TRBJ1-2; D possibly corresponds to TRBD1 (5 bases). The CDR3 sequence is 13 residues long. The germline CDR1 and CDR2 sequences are SGHNT and YYREEE (reference sequence). V lost 5 bases and J 4 bases, leaving 12 bases between the germline ends. In DNA, the CDR3 is TGTGCCAGCAGAAGGGGTTCGGCCTATGGCTACACCTTC. It yields the protein CASRRGSAYGYTF. Based on the CDR3 plus reference TRBV5-4 and TRBJ1-2, the full variable domain is ETGVTQSPTHLIKTRGQQVTLRCSSQSGHNTVSWYQQALGQGPQFIFQYYREEENGRGNFPPRFSGLQFPNYSSELNVNALELDDSALYLCASRRGSAYGYTFGSGTRLTVV.

This clone was picked up a small number of times. This CDR3 is CASSQRVTGNTGELFF. As DNA, the CDR3 is TGTGCCAGCAGCCAAAGGGTGACAGGGAACACCGGGGAGCTGTTTTTT. The gene calls are TRBV4-2 and TRBJ2-2; D is perhaps TRBD1 (6 bases). Germline V gene lookup returns CDR1 LGHNA and CDR2 YNFKEQ. Between the trimmed V and J ends, which lost 2 bases and 1 base, there was a span of 11 bases. This CDR3 is 16 amino acids long.

The chain links TRBV12-3 or TRBV12-4 to TRBJ2-7; D might be TRBD2 (6 bases). V was clipped by 7 bases and J by 2 bases, with 12 bases between them. This CDR3 comprises 13 residues. CDR3 DNA: TGTGCCAGCACTCCCGGGACTGCCTACGAGCAGTACTTC. Encoded protein: CASTPGTAYEQYF.

V is TRBV5-5 and J is TRBJ2-1, with 8 bases fitting TRBD2. CDR3 length equals 15 residues. Germline CDR1 SGHKS, CDR2 YYEKEE (reference sequence). With V trimmed by 4 bases and J by 3 bases, 6 bases remained unmatched. The CDR3 loop reads CASSRGGTNYNEQFF. The CDR3 DNA sequence: TGTGCCAGCAGCCGGGGGGGGACAAACTACAATGAGCAGTTCTTC.

This clone was detected only once. The J gene is TRBJ2-6, the V gene TRBV4-1; D ambiguous. Germline CDR1 and CDR2: MGHRA and YSYEKL. CDR3 length: 17 amino acids. V was cut by 0 bases and J by 0 bases, with 9 bases left in between. The CDR3 sequence is CASSQETLSSGANVLTF. For the CDR3, the DNA is TGCGCCAGCAGCCAAGAAACCCTTAGCTCTGGGGCCAACGTCCTGACTTTC.

In this sample, this clone turned up a few times. V and J are TRBV7-2 and TRBJ1-1; D not resolved. V was clipped by 5 bases and J by 4 bases, with 14 bases between them. CDR3 size: 14 residues. Germline V gene data show CDR1 as SGHTA and CDR2 as FQGNSA. The CDR3 DNA sequence: TGTGCCAGCAGCCCCACCGTGCGGGGCACTGAAGCTTTCTTT. Residues: CASSPTVRGTEAFF.

This chain uses TRBV11-2 with TRBJ1-2; D is unresolved. Germline-derived CDR1 and CDR2 are SGHAT and FQNNGV. The V end lost 1 base, the J end lost 10 bases, and 7 bases lay between the germline ends. The CDR3 is made up of 11 amino acids. This chain's CDR3 is CASSLGGVYTF. CDR3 sequence (DNA): TGTGCCAGCAGCTTAGGAGGTGTCTACACCTTC.

Only one count was recorded for this clone. The rearrangement uses TRBV9 and TRBJ1-2; TRBD1 might be the D (6 bases). The CDR3 spans 15 residues. V dropped 3 bases and J dropped 2 bases, with 14 bases sitting between them. Germline lookup yields CDR1 SGDLS and CDR2 YYNGEE. CDR3 DNA sequence: TGTGCCAGCAGCGCCCGACAGGATCTCAACTATGGCTACACCTTC. Its protein is CASSARQDLNYGYTF.

This clone appeared a few times. The CDR3 bases are TGTGCCAGCTCACCTCCATATGATACTGAAGCTTTCTTT. Translation gives CASSPPYDTEAFF. V gene TRBV18 combines with J gene TRBJ1-1, with D uncertain. CDR1 is KGHSH, CDR2 LQKENI, per germline. The CDR3 contains 13 residues. V lost 3 bases to trimming and J lost 5 bases, with 10 bases between them.

CDR3 loop: CAWSVLGQGGYGYTF. In DNA, the CDR3 is TGTGCCTGGAGTGTACTGGGACAGGGTGGCTATGGCTACACCTTC. V is TRBV30 and J is TRBJ1-2; 9 nucleotides line up with TRBD1. V lost 0 bases and J lost 4; bases outside the gene matches: 6. This CDR3 is built from 15 residues. Germline values: CDR1 GTSNPN, CDR2 SVGIG (reference sequence).

This clone was picked up a small number of times. The chain links TRBV4-2 to TRBJ2-4; 10 bases map to TRBD2. Germline CDR1 and CDR2: LGHNA and YNFKEQ. The ends lost 2 bases at V and 1 base at J; junction bases unmatched: 8. The CDR3 covers 18 residues. The CDR3 is CASSQNPGTSAAKNIQYF. The CDR3 DNA follows: TGTGCCAGCAGCCAAAATCCTGGGACTAGCGCCGCCAAAAACATTCAGTACTTC.

This clone was counted only a few times. The V gene is TRBV6-5, the J gene TRBJ2-2, with a weak D call TRBD1 (6 bases). The CDR3 loop spans 15 amino acids. Germline loops: CDR1 MNHEY, CDR2 SVGAGI. V was cut by 4 bases and J by 0 bases, with 9 bases left in between. The chain's CDR3 is CASSSGQTNTGELFF. The CDR3 nucleotides read TGTGCCAGCAGTTCCGGACAGACGAACACCGGGGAGCTGTTTTTT.

The chain links TRBV10-3 to TRBJ1-2; tentatively, D is TRBD1 (6 bases). Germline-derived CDR1 and CDR2 are ENHRY and SYGVKD. The CDR3 consists of 11 residues. The ends were cut back, 10 bases at V and 8 bases at J, with 14 bases in the middle. This CDR3 reads CASLNGGGYTF. The CDR3 coding sequence is TGTGCCAGCCTAAACGGGGGCGGCTACACCTTC.

This clone was picked up a small number of times. This chain uses TRBV7-9 with TRBJ1-2; no clear D. The CDR3 is 12 residues long. Trimming took off 5 bases at V and 4 bases at J, with 8 bases between the two ends. The V gene's germline CDR1 is SEHNR and CDR2 FQNEAQ (reference sequence). CDR3 DNA sequence: TGTGCCAGCAGCCCCGGGATCTATGGCTACACCTTC. Translating gives CASSPGIYGYTF.

This rearrangement joins TRBV7-2 to TRBJ2-3, with D possibly matching TRBD2 (6 bases). The CDR3 extends over 18 amino acids. Per germline, CDR1 SGHTA and CDR2 FQGNSA. Deletions cut 5 bases from V and 0 bases from J, with 21 bases between. The CDR3, as DNA: TGTGCCAGCAGCGGAAGCGGGTTTAGGGTAACTAGCACAGATACGCAGTATTTT. Translated, it gives CASSGSGFRVTSTDTQYF.

The chain links TRBV29-1 to TRBJ2-7; 8 bases map to TRBD1. This CDR3 contains 13 residues. The V gene end was trimmed by 7 bases and the J gene end by 3 bases; junction bases not matched to a gene: 8. The germline V gene encodes CDR1 SQVTM and CDR2 ANQGSEA. This chain's CDR3 is CSARGQGNYEQYF. The CDR3 bases are TGCAGCGCCCGTGGACAGGGCAACTACGAGCAGTACTTC.